The next 8 T cell receptor beta chains were all read from a single sample in a study of cytomegalovirus exposure and HLA in healthy donors. Sequenced by immunoSEQ multiplex PCR; TCRdb stores in-frame clones only, minus some. The sample contains 250,000 or so clones, approximately 90% of which appear only once. The sample consisted of PBMCs. These receptors were collected from a man younger than 35 in good health and CMV-seronegative.

The rearrangement links TRBV29-1 to TRBJ2-7; TRBD1 matches 8 bases. This CDR3 is built from 13 residues. Germline V gene lookup returns CDR1 SQVTM and CDR2 ANQGSEA. Germline trimming cut 4 bases from V and 6 bases from J; bases unmatched to any gene: 8. The CDR3 coding sequence is TGCAGCGTTGTCGAGACAGGGGTCGGCGAGCAGTACTTC. This codes for CSVVETGVGEQYF.

The chain recombines TRBV25-1 with TRBJ2-1; 7 bases align to TRBD2. The CDR3 totals 16 residues. Per germline, CDR1 MGHDK and CDR2 SYGVNS. Trimming at V came to 2 bases and at J to 0 bases, leaving 4 bases not matched to a gene. The CDR3 sequence: CASSEPGGSSYNEQFF. CDR3 coding DNA: TGTGCCAGCAGTGAACCGGGCGGGAGCTCCTACAATGAGCAGTTCTTC.

The chain carries TRBV4-2 and TRBJ2-1, with 10 bases aligning to TRBD2. Germline trimming cut 3 bases from V and 0 bases from J; bases unmatched to any gene: 5. Germline-derived CDR1 and CDR2 are LGHNA and YNFKEQ. The CDR3 runs 17 residues. The CDR3 bases are TGTGCCAGCAGCCACGGGATAGCGGGAGGCTCCTACAATGAGCAGTTCTTC. Translating gives CASSHGIAGGSYNEQFF.

The chain carries TRBV28 and TRBJ1-2, with D unclear. Trimming cost V 2 bases and J 4 bases, with 5 bases left between them. The CDR3 covers 12 residues. Per the germline V gene, CDR1 is MDHEN and CDR2 is SYDVKM. CDR3 bases: TGTGCCAGCAGTTTAATGGCCTATGGCTACACCTTC. Its translation is CASSLMAYGYTF.

V gene TRBV5-1 combines with J gene TRBJ2-1; 8 bases agree with TRBD2. The CDR3 covers 15 residues. The V gene end was trimmed by 6 bases and the J gene end by 5 bases; junction bases not matched to a gene: 10. Germline CDR1 and CDR2: SGHRS and YFSETQ. CDR3 amino acids: CASTRGGEGNNEQFF. DNA of the CDR3: TGCGCCAGCACTCGGGGGGGCGAAGGGAACAATGAGCAGTTCTTC.

V is TRBV7-9 and J is TRBJ2-7; 9 bases line up with TRBD2. Germline CDR1 and CDR2: SEHNR and FQNEAQ (reference sequence). The J segment lost 3 bases and the V segment lost 3 bases, leaving 6 bases of the junction unmatched. The CDR3 consists of 15 residues. The DNA of the CDR3 is TGTGCCAGCAGCTTGCCGGGACTAGCAGGCTACGAGCAGTACTTC. This sequence encodes CASSLPGLAGYEQYF. The whole variable domain, filled in from reference TRBV7-9 and TRBJ2-7, reads DTGVSQNPRHKITKRGQNVTFRCDPISEHNRLYWYRQTLGQGPEFLTYFQNEAQLEKSRLLSDRFSAERPKGSFSTLEIQRTEQGDSAMYLCASSLPGLAGYEQYFGPGTRLTVT.

The rearrangement uses TRBV27 and TRBJ2-6; D gene unclear. The length of the CDR3 is 14 residues. V was cut by 4 bases and J by 0 bases, with 4 bases left in between. Germline CDR1 and CDR2: MNHEY and SMNVEV (reference sequence). CDR3: CASSWSSGANVLTF. CDR3 sequence (DNA): TGTGCCAGCAGTTGGAGCTCTGGGGCCAACGTCCTGACTTTC.

The chain recombines TRBV2 with TRBJ1-1; D remains ambiguous. V was clipped by 2 bases and J by 9 bases, with 10 bases between them. The CDR3 covers 12 residues. CDR1 is SNHLY, CDR2 FYNNEI, per germline. CDR3 DNA: TGTGCCAGCAGTGAAAATGGCAGGAAAGCTTTCTTT. It encodes CASSENGRKAFF.